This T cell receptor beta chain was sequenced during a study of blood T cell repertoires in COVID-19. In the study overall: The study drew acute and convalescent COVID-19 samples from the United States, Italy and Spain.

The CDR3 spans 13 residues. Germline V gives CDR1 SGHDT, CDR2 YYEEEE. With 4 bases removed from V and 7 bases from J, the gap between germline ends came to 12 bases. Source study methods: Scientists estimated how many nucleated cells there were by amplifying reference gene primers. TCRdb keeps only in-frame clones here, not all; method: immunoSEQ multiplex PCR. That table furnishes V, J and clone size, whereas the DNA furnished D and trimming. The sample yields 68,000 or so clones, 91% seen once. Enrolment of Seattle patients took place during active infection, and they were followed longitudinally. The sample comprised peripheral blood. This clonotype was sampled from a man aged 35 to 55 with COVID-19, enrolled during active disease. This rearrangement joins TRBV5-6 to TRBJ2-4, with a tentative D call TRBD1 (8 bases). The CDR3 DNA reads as TGTGCCAGCAGCACAGGGGGAGGGAACATTCAGTACTTC. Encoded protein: CASSTGGGNIQYF.